This is a list of T cell receptor beta chains from one sample in a study of T-cell reconstitution after alpha-beta-depleted transplantation in children. TCRdb reprocessed the PCR reads via MiXCR and lists one record per CDR3 protein. The data show about 980,000 distinct CDR3 sequences, less than 30% seen once. The sample consisted of PBMCs, mostly from graft donor cells, taken 360 days after TCRalphabeta/CD19-depleted stem cell transplant. The source of these receptors is a boy younger than two who had a stem cell transplant for SCID, so the T cells may come from the graft donor. CDR3s include the opening cysteine and the closing phenylalanine or tryptophan. The order of the fields is J gene, V gene, clone size, D gene, CDR3 protein, CDR3 DNA. The D gene is left open where the match is weak. Only some rows state a clone size, as once, few, many or a class for expanded clones.

j_call: TRBJ2-7
v_call: TRBV7-6
clone_size: few
d_call: -
cdr3_aa: CASSPAGTSHEQYF
cdr3_nt: TGTGCCAGCAGCCCCGCCGGGACTTCACACGAGCAGTACTTC

j_call: TRBJ2-4
v_call: TRBV28
clone_size: -
d_call: TRBD1
cdr3_aa: CAVNQGVRAKNIQYF
cdr3_nt: TGTGCCGTAAACCAGGGGGTGAGGGCCAAAAACATTCAGTACTTC

j_call: TRBJ1-5
v_call: TRBV6-1
clone_size: -
d_call: -
cdr3_aa: CASIHSGNNQPQHF
cdr3_nt: TGTGCCAGCATCCATAGCGGGAACAATCAGCCCCAGCATTTT

j_call: TRBJ2-1
v_call: TRBV12-3/TRBV12-4
clone_size: many
d_call: TRBD2
cdr3_aa: CASSLRGGTYNEQFF
cdr3_nt: TGCGCCAGCAGCTTGCGGGGGGGAACCTACAATGAGCAGTTCTTC

j_call: TRBJ2-2
v_call: TRBV15
clone_size: few
d_call: -
cdr3_aa: CATSRDRVGPVRGELFF
cdr3_nt: TGTGCCACCAGCAGAGATCGCGTAGGGCCCGTTCGGGGGGAGCTGTTTTTT

j_call: TRBJ1-2
v_call: TRBV4-1
clone_size: few
d_call: TRBD1
cdr3_aa: CASSQDRRKAQGALYGYTF
cdr3_nt: TGCGCCAGCAGCCAAGACCGGCGCAAAGCTCAGGGGGCGCTTTATGGCTACACCTTC

j_call: TRBJ2-2
v_call: TRBV11-3
clone_size: once
d_call: TRBD2
cdr3_aa: CASSLVVAGGRYTGELFF
cdr3_nt: TGTGCCAGCAGCTTAGTTGTAGCGGGGGGTCGGTACACCGGGGAGCTGTTTTTT

j_call: TRBJ1-1
v_call: TRBV6-1
clone_size: -
d_call: -
cdr3_aa: CASSEVGSLAGHTEAFF
cdr3_nt: TGTGCCAGCAGTGAAGTGGGCAGCCTTGCTGGGCACACTGAAGCTTTCTTT

j_call: TRBJ1-2
v_call: TRBV20-1
clone_size: once
d_call: -
cdr3_aa: CSASRTGPSGYGYTF
cdr3_nt: TGCAGTGCTAGTCGCACAGGCCCCTCTGGGTATGGCTACACCTTC

j_call: TRBJ1-5
v_call: TRBV12-3/TRBV12-4
clone_size: -
d_call: -
cdr3_aa: CASSSDSLRPQHF
cdr3_nt: TGTGCCAGCAGTTCGGACAGTTTAAGGCCCCAGCATTTT